This T cell receptor beta chain was identified during a study of T cells in tuberculosis. Trimming shortened V by 6 bases and J by 0 bases, and 10 bases separated the two germline ends. The CDR3 contains 14 residues. Germline V gene sequence: CDR1 MDHEN, CDR2 SYDVKM. Clones were read by immunoSEQ multiplex PCR, and TCRdb kept only the in-frame ones, dropping some. Found here are 30,000 to 40,000 clones, approximately 90% of them singletons; the top ten hold 2% to 2.5%. At study entry, adolescents had tuberculin skin tests and IGRA screening. Unsorted cryopreserved PBMC were sequenced, averaging approximately 100,000 T cells per clinical donor. About this clone itself: What it recognizes is unknown.

Findings of the study overall: Smaller distances to GMM-specific TCRs suggested their expansion in active tuberculosis. Cases with active tuberculosis were adults, while controls were adolescents.

J is TRBJ2-3 and V is TRBV28; D is perhaps TRBD2 (5 bases). This receptor was identified in a donor aged 10-29 years with latent tuberculosis or without tuberculosis infection. Source material: PBMCs. CDR3: CASSRPSSTDTQYF. Here the CDR3 DNA reads TGTGCCAGCAGCCGACCTAGCAGCACAGATACGCAGTATTTT.